The 21 T cell receptor beta chains given below trace back to one sample, sequenced in a study of CD8+CD57+ T cells in acquired aplastic anemia. Genomic DNA, serving as template, underwent TCR beta VDJ and CDR3 profiling. TCRdb ran MiXCR on the reads and lists one entry per CDR3 protein. The sample contains some 150,000 distinct CDR3 sequences, 41% of which appear only once. The sequencing input was sorted CD4+, CD8+, or CD8+CD57+ T cells (not recorded which) from PBMCs. The source is a human donor in good health, serving as a control.

This rearrangement joins TRBV4-2 to TRBJ2-3; the match to TRBD2 covers 12 bases. After removal of 4 bases from V and 1 base from J, the junction contained 15 bases not matched to a gene. From germline, CDR1 is LGHNA and CDR2 YNFKEQ. The CDR3 has 20 amino acids. For the CDR3, the DNA is TGTGCCAGCAGCCTACTACGGGCTAGCGGGGGGGTGTTGGGCACAGATACGCAGTATTTT. This sequence encodes CASSLLRASGGVLGTDTQYF.

This clonotype was counted at least ten times. The chain has TRBV2 and TRBJ1-6; unclear D gene. The germline CDR1 and CDR2 sequences are SNHLY and FYNNEI. The CDR3 sequence is 13 residues long. The V gene lost 4 bases and the J gene lost 6 bases, with 7 bases spanning the gap. The CDR3 sequence: CASSGEGNSPLHF. The CDR3 DNA follows: TGTGCCAGCAGTGGGGAAGGTAATTCACCCCTCCACTTT.

The gene calls are TRBV20-1 and TRBJ1-2; 10 nucleotides align to TRBD1. The CDR3 contains 13 residues. Germline V CDR1 and CDR2: DFQATT, SNEGSKA (reference sequence). The V and J ends lost 5 bases and 4 bases, in that order; junction bases with no gene match: 4. CDR3 DNA: TGCAGTGCTCCGAGGGACAGGGGCTATGGCTACACCTTC. As protein: CSAPRDRGYGYTF.

This clonotype was found many times. The chain recombines TRBV12-3 or TRBV12-4 with TRBJ2-7; 9 bases align to TRBD1. V was clipped by 4 bases and J by 6 bases; unmatched bases: 7. The length of the CDR3 is 14 residues. CDR3 sequence: CASSYRGQGGEQYF. In DNA, the CDR3 is TGTGCCAGCAGTTACAGGGGGCAAGGGGGCGAGCAGTACTTC.

Ten or more counts support this clonotype. The chain employs TRBV9 and TRBJ2-1; 12 nucleotides agree with TRBD1. Trimming cost V 3 bases and J 10 bases; bases outside gene matches: 14. Germline V gives CDR1 SGDLS, CDR2 YYNGEE. The CDR3 consists of 17 residues. The CDR3 is CASSAAVSGTGGREQFF. The CDR3, as DNA: TGTGCCAGCAGCGCGGCCGTTAGCGGGACAGGGGGCAGAGAGCAGTTCTTC.

This clonotype has a handful of counts. This chain links TRBV2 with TRBJ2-5; the D gene is possibly TRBD1 (6 bases). The CDR3 length is 12 residues. The ends were cut back, 9 bases at V and 2 bases at J, with 10 bases in the middle. Germline V gene lookup returns CDR1 SNHLY and CDR2 FYNNEI. CDR3 nucleotide sequence: TGTGCCAGGGGGACAAGACAAGAGACCCAGTACTTC. Its protein product is CARGTRQETQYF. The complete variable domain, with remaining parts taken from reference TRBV2 and TRBJ2-5, reads EPEVTQTPSHQVTQMGQEVILRCVPISNHLYFYWYRQILGQKVEFLVSFYNNEISEKSEIFDDQFSVERPDGSNFTLKIRSTKLEDSAMYFCARGTRQETQYFGPGTRLLVL.

The rearrangement uses TRBV6-5 and TRBJ2-2; D possibly uses TRBD1 or TRBD2 (5 bases each). Germline V gene sequence: CDR1 MNHEY, CDR2 SVGAGI. This CDR3 is 15 amino acids long. Between the trimmed V and J ends, which lost 2 bases and 2 bases, there was a span of 9 bases. CDR3 region: CASSYRRDNTGELFF. In DNA, the CDR3 is TGTGCCAGCAGTTACCGTCGGGACAACACCGGGGAGCTGTTTTTT.

There are many counts of this clonotype. The rearrangement links TRBV19 to TRBJ1-1; no clear D gene. V lost 6 bases, J lost 1 base, and 21 bases lay in between. Germline V lookup: CDR1 LNHDA, CDR2 SQIVND (reference sequence). The CDR3 runs 17 residues. The CDR3, as DNA: TGTGCCAGTAGCGACCGGCAGCTTCTACTACCGAACACTGAAGCTTTCTTT. It yields the protein CASSDRQLLLPNTEAFF.

The chain is built from TRBV18 and TRBJ2-7; 9 nucleotides match TRBD2. Germline CDR1 reads KGHSH; CDR2 reads LQKENI. V lost 4 bases and J lost 9; bases outside the gene matches: 16. The CDR3 covers 16 residues. The CDR3 protein is CASSLSKLAGESGQYF. In nucleotides, the CDR3 is TGTGCCAGCTCACTTTCCAAATTAGCGGGGGAAAGTGGGCAGTACTTC.

This clonotype was recorded at least ten times. The chain is built from TRBV6-5 and TRBJ1-5; tentatively, D is TRBD1 (6 bases). From germline, CDR1 is MNHEY and CDR2 SVGAGI. The CDR3 extends over 15 amino acids. Trimming took 6 bases from V and 1 from J, leaving 13 bases between them. This chain's CDR3 is CASRSDRRSNQPQHF. CDR3 DNA: TGTGCCAGCAGGTCGGACAGACGAAGCAATCAGCCCCAGCATTTT.

This clonotype was detected many times. V usage is TRBV7-8 and J usage is TRBJ2-7; D is uncertain. The CDR3 sequence is 14 residues long. V was shortened by 5 bases and J by 1 base, with 12 bases between the two germline ends. Germline assignment: CDR1 SGHVS and CDR2 FQNEAQ. In DNA, the CDR3 is TGTGCCAGCAGCCCTGGTCGGGCTTCCTACGAGCAGTACTTC. Its translation is CASSPGRASYEQYF.

In this sample, this clonotype turned up once. The rearrangement uses TRBV20-1 and TRBJ2-7; 7 bases agree with TRBD1. V gave up 1 base and J gave up 6 bases; unmatched junction bases: 6. The CDR3 is made up of 13 amino acids. The germline gives CDR1 DFQATT, CDR2 SNEGSKA (reference sequence). CDR3 in amino acids: CSARGLGGPEQYF. In nucleotides, the CDR3 is TGCAGTGCTAGAGGATTAGGGGGCCCCGAGCAGTACTTC.

This clonotype has a count of ten or more. V gene TRBV14 combines with J gene TRBJ2-3; D is tentatively TRBD1 or TRBD2 (5 bases each). The CDR3 is 15 residues long. Germline V CDR1 and CDR2: SGHDN, FVKESK. V was cut by 2 bases and J by 3 bases, with 12 bases left in between. CDR3 DNA sequence: TGTGCCAGCAGCCAACAACTAGGGGTAACAGATACGCAGTATTTT. It encodes CASSQQLGVTDTQYF.

This sequence joins TRBV2 and TRBJ2-2; no reliable D call. Per germline, CDR1 SNHLY and CDR2 FYNNEI. This CDR3 has 11 residues. The V gene lost 5 bases and the J gene lost 5 bases, with 3 bases spanning the gap. This CDR3 reads CASSRTGELFF. CDR3 in DNA: TGTGCCAGCAGTAGGACCGGGGAGCTGTTTTTT.

Remarks on this clonotype: A much larger clonotype is one base distant, so this may be a read error. The CDR3 bases are TGTGCCATCAGTGAAATGGTAGCGGGAGGGCAGGATGAGCAGTTCTTC. It encodes CAISEMVAGGQDEQFF. The V gene is TRBV10-3, the J gene TRBJ2-1; 11 bases fit TRBD2. Germline V gene lookup returns CDR1 ENHRY and CDR2 SYGVKD. The CDR3 consists of 16 residues. Trimming cost V 3 bases and J 8 bases; bases outside gene matches: 9.

The chain couples TRBV9 to TRBJ2-3; D is undetermined. CDR3 size: 12 residues. Germline assignment: CDR1 SGDLS and CDR2 YYNGEE. V lost 0 bases and J 6 bases, leaving 5 bases between the germline ends. CDR3 sequence reads: CASSVEGDTQYF. CDR3 coding DNA: TGTGCCAGCAGCGTAGAAGGGGATACGCAGTATTTT.

This clonotype was detected ten times or more. This chain joins TRBV19 and TRBJ1-2, with a tentative D call TRBD1 (6 bases). The CDR3 is made up of 13 amino acids. Trimming cost V 5 bases and J 8 bases, with 15 bases left between them. Germline assignment: CDR1 LNHDA and CDR2 SQIVND (reference sequence). The CDR3: CASSLDRLSGYTF. The DNA of the CDR3 is TGTGCCAGTAGTCTTGACAGGTTAAGCGGCTACACCTTC.

This clonotype was seen many times. The V call is TRBV9, the J call TRBJ2-5; D may be TRBD2 (6 bases). Deletions cut 4 bases from V and 1 base from J, with 8 bases between. Germline V lookup: CDR1 SGDLS, CDR2 YYNGEE. CDR3 length: 13 amino acids. The DNA of the CDR3 is TGTGCCAGCAGCCGGGGGTTCCAAGAGACCCAGTACTTC. Its translation: CASSRGFQETQYF.

This clonotype was detected ten times or more. J is TRBJ2-7 and V is TRBV7-2; TRBD1 is a possible D gene (6 bases). The CDR3 is 13 residues long. V lost 5 bases to trimming and J lost 4 bases, with 12 bases between them. Germline V lookup: CDR1 SGHTA, CDR2 FQGNSA. The CDR3 reads CASSTRQDYEQYF. The CDR3 DNA reads TGTGCCAGCAGCACCCGACAGGATTACGAGCAGTACTTC.

This clonotype was detected a few times. This rearrangement joins TRBV6-1 to TRBJ1-2, with 7 bases aligning to TRBD1. The V gene's germline CDR1 is MNHNS and CDR2 SASEGT. Trimming took 6 bases from V and 7 from J; bases not matched to a gene: 11. The CDR3 contains 14 residues. The CDR3 reads CASSGDRDSAGYTF. CDR3 nucleotide sequence: TGTGCCAGCAGCGGCGACAGGGACAGTGCTGGCTACACCTTC.

About this clonotype itself: This could be a read error, since a much larger clone is one nucleotide away. This rearrangement joins TRBV10-3 to TRBJ2-7; TRBD1 is a possible D gene (7 bases). Trimming removed 10 bases from V and 3 bases from J, with 19 bases in between. Per germline, CDR1 ENHRY and CDR2 SYGVKD. There are 14 residues in the CDR3. The CDR3: CASKSTGEDYEQYF. CDR3 in DNA: TGTGCCAGCAAGTCCACAGGGGAGGACTACGAGCAGTACTTC.